This record looks at one T cell receptor (beta chain) sequence and its context. Its antigen remains unknown. These data are taken from a study of PD-L1 blockade in urothelial cancer. General study results and limits: Pretreatment peripheral blood TCR clonality that fell below the median predicted better survival among the patients studied.

The CDR3 has 18 amino acids. V was pared by 3 bases and J by 3 bases, with 14 bases of the junction left unmatched. The germline V gene has CDR1 SEHNR and CDR2 FQNEAQ (reference sequence). Some clones are missing from TCRdb's copy, which holds only in-frame ones; the method was immunoSEQ multiplex PCR. The sample consists of about 46,000 clones, about 85% of them appearing once. The time point here: peripheral blood 6 weeks after treatment start. The specimen comprised PBMCs, sampled around atezolizumab (anti-PD-L1) treatment. The rearrangement uses TRBV7-9 and TRBJ1-5, with 7 bases that match TRBD1. The TCR sequence derives from a man aged 50-60 years with urothelial cancer. The chain's CDR3 is CASSLVERGGQSNQPQHF. The CDR3 bases are TGTGCCAGCAGCTTGGTAGAGCGGGGGGGACAGTCCAATCAGCCCCAGCATTTT.